This passage covers 16 T cell receptor beta chains from one sample sequenced in a study of T cells in Graves' hyperthyroidism and ophthalmopathy. The source material, RNA transcripts, was used to amplify TCR beta CDR3 regions. Primed by the HTBI set, a first-round RT-PCR was run on the TCR CDR3. TCRdb used MiXCR to reprocess the multiplex PCR reads, holding one entry per CDR3 protein. The top ten clones hold 3% to 4.5% of a sample with some 400,000 distinct CDR3 sequences, about 19% of them seen once. The sample comprised blood. The receptor source for this set is a woman aged 18-29 years with Graves' hyperthyroidism.

This clonotype turned up a few times. The chain joins TRBV5-1 to TRBJ1-1, with a weak D call TRBD1 (6 bases). The ends were cut back, 5 bases at V and 0 bases at J, with 17 bases in the middle. Germline V gene data show CDR1 as SGHRS and CDR2 as YFSETQ. This CDR3 has 16 amino acids. The CDR3 DNA is TGCGCCAGCAGACTGACCCAGGGGACATTGAACACTGAAGCTTTCTTT. It translates to CASRLTQGTLNTEAFF.

There are many counts of this clonotype. The CDR3, as DNA: TGTGCCAGCAGTTACTCGATGGGGGTGTTAAACACCGGGGAGCTGTTTTTT. Residues: CASSYSMGVLNTGELFF. The chain combines TRBV6-5 with TRBJ2-2, with D tentatively TRBD1 or TRBD2 (5 bases each). The length of the CDR3 is 17 residues. Per the germline V gene, CDR1 is MNHEY and CDR2 is SVGAGI. Between the trimmed V and J ends, which lost 0 bases and 2 bases, there was a span of 13 bases.

This chain joins TRBV3-1 and TRBJ1-5; tentative D call: TRBD1 (6 bases). This CDR3 is 14 amino acids long. The germline gives CDR1 LGHDT, CDR2 YNNKEL (reference sequence). Trimming shortened V by 0 bases and J by 5 bases, and 8 bases separated the two germline ends. This CDR3 reads CASSQEGGYQPQHF. The DNA for the CDR3 is TGTGCCAGCAGCCAAGAAGGGGGGTATCAGCCCCAGCATTTT.

The V call is TRBV4-1, the J call TRBJ1-2; possible D gene TRBD1, 5 bases. V lost 1 base to trimming and J lost 2 bases, with 14 bases between them. This CDR3 is built from 16 residues. Germline V gene sequence: CDR1 MGHRA, CDR2 YSYEKL. The CDR3: CASSQATGTPNYGYTF. The CDR3 nucleotides are TGCGCCAGCAGCCAAGCTACCGGGACGCCGAACTATGGCTACACCTTC.

The V and J genes are TRBV14 and TRBJ2-7, with TRBD2 matching 7 bases. This CDR3 has 14 residues. V was clipped by 4 bases and J by 5 bases; unmatched bases: 8. Germline lookup yields CDR1 SGHDN and CDR2 FVKESK. The CDR3 DNA is TGTGCCAGCAGCCTCAGGCGGGGGAGTAACGAGCAGTACGTC. This translates into CASSLRRGSNEQYV.

CDR3 coding DNA: TGTGCCAGCAGCCAAAGTCCAGGGAAATCCTACGAGCAGTACTTC. Its protein is CASSQSPGKSYEQYF. V is TRBV7-9 and J is TRBJ2-7; D might be TRBD1 (5 bases). Deletions cut 5 bases from V and 1 base from J, with 15 bases between. Germline loops: CDR1 SEHNR, CDR2 FQNEAQ (reference sequence). The CDR3 is made up of 15 amino acids.

The table lists this clonotype with many counts. The rearrangement joins TRBV15 to TRBJ2-2; D not certain. Germline V gene lookup returns CDR1 LNHNV and CDR2 YYDKDF (reference sequence). Trimming pared 1 base from V and 7 bases from J, leaving 7 bases between. The CDR3 covers 13 residues. CDR3 region: CATSRGDIGELFF. The DNA for the CDR3 is TGTGCCACCAGCAGAGGAGATATCGGGGAGCTGTTTTTT.

This clonotype was recorded many times. The CDR3 reads CASSNWGSGNTIYF. For the CDR3, the DNA is TGTGCCAGTAGTAACTGGGGCTCTGGAAACACCATATATTTT. The genes are TRBV19 and TRBJ1-3; no definite D call. The CDR3 extends over 14 amino acids. Trimming pared 4 bases from V and 0 bases from J, leaving 7 bases between. The germline V gene has CDR1 LNHDA and CDR2 SQIVND (reference sequence). The full variable domain, rest sourced from reference TRBV19 and TRBJ1-3, is DGGITQSPKYLFRKEGQNVTLSCEQNLNHDAMYWYRQDPGQGLRLIYYSQIVNDFQKGDIAEGYSVSREKKESFPLTVTSAQKNPTAFYLCASSNWGSGNTIYFGEGSWLTVV.

This clonotype was observed at least ten times. V gene TRBV9 combines with J gene TRBJ2-1, with 8 bases aligning to TRBD2. Germline loops: CDR1 SGDLS, CDR2 YYNGEE. Losses at the gene ends were 0 bases for V and 4 bases for J; bases not matched to a gene: 0. The CDR3 is made up of 14 amino acids. CDR3 residues: CASSVGGGYNEQFF. The DNA for the CDR3 is TGTGCCAGCAGCGTAGGCGGGGGGTACAATGAGCAGTTCTTC. The full variable domain, in which reference TRBV9 and TRBJ2-1 provide the parts outside the CDR3, is DSGVTQTPKHLITATGQRVTLRCSPRSGDLSVYWYQQSLDQGLQFLIQYYNGEERAKGNILERFSAQQFPDLHSELNLSSLELGDSALYFCASSVGGGYNEQFFGPGTRLTVL.

Ten or more counts support this clonotype. This chain uses TRBV5-1 with TRBJ2-7, with unresolved D. Germline V gene data show CDR1 as SGHRS and CDR2 as YFSETQ. V lost 2 bases, J lost 0 bases, and 12 bases lay in between. This CDR3 has 15 residues. CDR3 sequence reads: CASSFWTSGSYEQYF. CDR3 in DNA: TGCGCCAGCAGCTTTTGGACGTCTGGCTCCTACGAGCAGTACTTC.

This clonotype was seen at least ten times. This sequence joins TRBV10-2 and TRBJ2-7; the D gene is possibly TRBD2 (5 bases). The CDR3 consists of 12 residues. V was shortened by 5 bases and J by 3 bases, with 8 bases between the two germline ends. The germline gives CDR1 WSHSY, CDR2 SAAADI. The CDR3 coding sequence is TGCGCCAGCAGTACTAGTTTCTACGAGCAGTACTTC. Translating it yields CASSTSFYEQYF.

This clonotype was seen repeatedly, ten times or more. The V and J genes are TRBV6-5 and TRBJ1-1; weak D call: TRBD1 (6 bases). There are 11 residues in the CDR3. V was clipped by 6 bases and J by 8 bases, with 10 bases between them. Germline CDR1 MNHEY, CDR2 SVGAGI. Written as DNA, the CDR3 is TGTGCCAGCAGCTACGGGACAGAAGCTTTCTTT. This gives the protein CASSYGTEAFF.

This clonotype was seen at least ten times. The chain combines TRBV29-1 with TRBJ2-4; TRBD2 matches 7 bases. The CDR3 runs to 13 residues. V lost 3 bases to trimming and J lost 8 bases; unmatched junction nucleotides: 7. Germline values: CDR1 SQVTM, CDR2 ANQGSEA. The CDR3 sequence: CSVDKVGRDIQYF. CDR3 DNA sequence: TGCAGCGTTGATAAGGTGGGGAGGGACATTCAGTACTTC. Full variable domain (rest looked up from reference TRBV29-1 and TRBJ2-4): SAVISQKPSRDICQRGTSLTIQCQVDSQVTMMFWYRQQPGQSLTLIATANQGSEATYESGFVIDKFPISRPNLTFSTLTVSNMSPEDSSIYLCSVDKVGRDIQYFGAGTRLSVL.

A few counts support this clonotype. The genes are TRBV3-1 and TRBJ2-7, with a tentative D call TRBD2 (6 bases). This CDR3 spans 16 amino acids. Looked up from germline, CDR1 is LGHDT and CDR2 is YNNKEL (reference sequence). Trimming left V 0 bases short and J 1 base short, with 13 bases between. CDR3 sequence (DNA): TGTGCCAGCAGCCAAGAGGGGGGAACCCTATCCTACGAGCAGTACTTC. Translation: CASSQEGGTLSYEQYF.

Many counts were recorded for this clonotype. The chain uses TRBV20-1 and TRBJ1-1, with D unclear. The germline V gene encodes CDR1 DFQATT and CDR2 SNEGSKA (reference sequence). The CDR3 length is 11 residues. V shed 4 bases and J shed 1 base, with 4 bases lying between them. CDR3 nucleotides: TGCAGTGCTATTGGGAACACTGAAGCTTTCTTT. Protein sequence: CSAIGNTEAFF.

This chain joins TRBV7-2 and TRBJ2-7, with D maybe TRBD2 (6 bases). Deletions cut 4 bases from V and 0 bases from J, with 13 bases between. Looked up from germline, CDR1 is SGHTA and CDR2 is FQGNSA. This CDR3 is 15 amino acids long. The CDR3 sequence is CASSSSATNSYEQYF. CDR3 bases: TGTGCCAGCAGCTCTAGCGCTACGAACTCCTACGAGCAGTACTTC.